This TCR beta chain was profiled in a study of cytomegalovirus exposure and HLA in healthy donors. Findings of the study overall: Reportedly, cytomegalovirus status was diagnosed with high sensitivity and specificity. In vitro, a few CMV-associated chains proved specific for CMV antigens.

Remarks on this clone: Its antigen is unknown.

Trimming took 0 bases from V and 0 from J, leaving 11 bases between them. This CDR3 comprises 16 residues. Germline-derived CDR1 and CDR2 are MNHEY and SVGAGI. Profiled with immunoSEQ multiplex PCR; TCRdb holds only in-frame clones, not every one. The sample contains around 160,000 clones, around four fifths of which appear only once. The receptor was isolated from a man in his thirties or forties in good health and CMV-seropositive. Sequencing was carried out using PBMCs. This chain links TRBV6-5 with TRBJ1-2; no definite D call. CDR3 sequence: CASSYSRIQSNYGYTF. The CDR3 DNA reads TGTGCCAGCAGTTACTCGAGGATTCAGTCTAACTATGGCTACACCTTC.